The subject of this entry is one T cell receptor beta chain. Its antigen is still unknown. No base qualities exist here, and no much larger clone lies one base off it. This entry belongs to a study of blood T cell repertoires in COVID-19 (TCRdb year 2020). Regarding the research as a whole: Recovered participants in ImmuneRACE Cohort 3 were defined by two consecutive negative NP/OP PCR tests, clearance by a healthcare professional, or resolution of symptoms. The collaborator samples originated in the United States, Italy and Spain and spanned the acute and convalescent phases of COVID-19. The prospective study material was composed of cDNA or gDNA derived from T cells, B-cell-depleted T cells, or PBMCs. Deeply sampled blood TCRbeta repertoires from subjects exposed to, actively infected with, or recovered from COVID-19 were included in the dataset. A freely available public database, intended as a resource for researchers studying the immune response to SARS-CoV-2, is where the repertoires were released. Samples came from the ongoing ImmuneRACE study (first 160 participants) plus 1,254 subjects from 6 global collaborators. The sample metadata nearly always contained a de-identified subject ID, COVID-19 status, age in years and sex. Where available, HLA class I and class II types were taken from metadata supplied by the sample provider and were not determined by assay-based typing.

The study at large found these results: Clinical and demographic metadata were provided uncurated, with the amount varying by source and participant.

The immunoSEQ Assay, a bias-controlled multiplex PCR, was used to amplify TCRbeta CDR3 regions from genomic DNA. In the authors' own workflow: Within the assay, amplification of reference gene primers was used to estimate how many nucleated cells each sample contained. To quantify the absolute abundance of each unique TCRbeta CDR3 rearrangement, sequence reads were collapsed and filtered. For each sample, productive Simpson clonality was calculated as the square root of Simpson's diversity index over productive rearrangements. TCRdb took this table from immuneACCESS and kept in-frame rearrangements with V and J called. Such tables lack part of the clones; where checked against another copy, unresolved V genes explain under half of the gap, and the rest is unexplained. V and J calls plus clone size are reproduced from that table; the DNA served to infer D and trimming. Recorded for this sample are some 300,000 clones; around nine tenths of them occurred a single time. Clones ranked in the top ten supply 2% to 2.5% of the sample.

Participants in the prospective study were enrolled through a virtual design, were aged roughly 18 to 100 years, and lived in fewer than 30 United States geographic areas. To assign participants to cohorts, the prospective study relied on clinical history that participants themselves reported in a screening survey and a study questionnaire. In the prospective study, whole blood, serum and a nasopharyngeal or oropharyngeal swab were collected from each participant by mobile phlebotomists. Over an approximately 2-month period, participants in the prospective study had the option of providing additional blood draws and questionnaires. Before DNA extraction, blood samples from the prospective study were shipped at room temperature or frozen. This TCR came from a woman aged 55-70 years in a cohort exposed to, infected with or recovered from COVID-19 (not recorded which). What was sequenced was PBMCs or T cells enriched from blood (not recorded which).

The DNA is as follows: TGTGCCTGGAGACAAACCGGGACAGGCAGCGGCTACACCTTC. Translated, this gives CAWRQTGTGSGYTF. In this chain, TRBV30 is recombined with TRBJ1-2, with 8 central nucleotides matching TRBD1. The CDR3 starts with the cysteine, ends with the phenylalanine, and has 14 residues. Only the CDR3 DNA is retained, 42 bases long and in frame from the first base. Trimming removed 3 bases from V and 8 bases from J; the gene matches leave 11 bases unexplained. According to the germline V gene (reference sequence), CDR1 reads GTSNPN and CDR2 reads SVGIG.